This TCR beta chain comes out of a study of blood T cell repertoires in COVID-19. Across the whole study: Acute-phase and convalescent COVID-19 samples originated in the United States, Italy and Spain. The cDNA or gDNA used as material had been derived from T cells, B-cell-depleted T cells, or PBMCs.

The germline gives CDR1 SGHRS, CDR2 YFSETQ. V gave up 1 base and J gave up 6 bases, with 7 bases separating them. The CDR3 consists of 13 residues. Enrollment of patients from Seattle took place during active infection, with longitudinal follow-up. The authors' processing: Quantification of nucleated cells was approximated via reference gene primer amplification. Clones were sequenced by immunoSEQ multiplex PCR, and TCRdb holds only the in-frame ones, with some missing. V, J and clone size reflect that table, while D and trimming were determined from the DNA. This table has tens of thousands of clones, around 83% appearing once.

The sequence came from a man aged 25-40 years with COVID-19, enrolled during active disease. Sequenced sample: peripheral blood. The chain recombines TRBV5-1 with TRBJ1-4; D is unclear. The DNA of the CDR3 is TGCGCCAGCAGCTTGACAGTTTATGAAAAACTGTTTTTT. Protein product: CASSLTVYEKLFF. The variable domain in full, completed from reference TRBV5-1 and TRBJ1-4, reads KAGVTQTPRYLIKTRGQQVTLSCSPISGHRSVSWYQQTPGQGLQFLFEYFSETQRNKGNFPGRFSGRQFSNSRSEMNVSTLELGDSALYLCASSLTVYEKLFFGSGTQLSVL.